This T cell receptor beta chain was sequenced for a study of blood T cell repertoires in COVID-19. Study background: Both acute and convalescent COVID-19 samples were obtained from the United States, Italy and Spain. Sample material is recorded as cDNA or gDNA derived from T cells, B-cell-depleted T cells, or PBMCs.

Source study methods: It was from reference gene primer amplification that nucleated cell counts were estimated. The protocol was immunoSEQ multiplex PCR, while the TCRdb copy is restricted to in-frame clones and leaves out a portion. V and J calls plus clone size are reproduced from that table; the DNA served to infer D and trimming. The profile covers around 100,000 clones, with about nine tenths appearing a single time and about 2.2% taken by the ten largest. V lost 6 bases, J lost 4 bases, and 8 bases stayed unmatched. CDR1 is ENHRY and CDR2 is SYGVKD in the germline V gene. The CDR3 totals 16 residues.

Sequencing used peripheral blood. This chain uses TRBV10-3 with TRBJ2-6; TRBD2 agrees at 8 bases. This TCR derives from a man aged 45-65 years with active COVID-19. As DNA, the CDR3 is TGTGCCATCAGCCCTGGTCTAGCGGGCGGGGCCAACGTCCTGACTTTC. Translating it yields CAISPGLAGGANVLTF.